These 29 T cell receptor beta chains share one sample of origin, sequenced in a study of T cells in Graves' hyperthyroidism and ophthalmopathy. The TCR beta CDR3 regions underwent amplification using RNA transcripts as the source. Carried out on the TCR CDR3, a first-round RT-PCR used the HTBI primer set. Using its own MiXCR run on the multiplex PCR reads, TCRdb lists one record per CDR3 protein. This table has roughly 700,000 distinct CDR3 sequences, approximately 15% appearing once. Source material: blood. The receptor source for this set is a man over 45 with Graves' hyperthyroidism.

V is TRBV11-2 and J is TRBJ1-1; D is undetermined. The CDR3 length is 13 residues. Germline-derived CDR1 and CDR2 are SGHAT and FQNNGV. V dropped 11 bases and J dropped 5 bases, with 18 bases sitting between them. DNA of the CDR3: TGTGCCCGTCAACGGAGAGGAGTTACTGAAGCTTTCTTT. It encodes CARQRRGVTEAFF.

The CDR3 is CASSLKSEANTGELFF. The CDR3 DNA reads TGCGCCAGCAGCTTGAAGAGCGAGGCGAACACCGGGGAGCTGTTTTTT. The chain carries TRBV5-1 and TRBJ2-2, with D hard to call. The CDR3 runs to 16 residues. Germline values: CDR1 SGHRS, CDR2 YFSETQ. Between the trimmed V and J ends, which lost 1 base and 0 bases, there was a span of 10 bases.

This clonotype was detected a few times. The chain is built from TRBV7-2 and TRBJ2-7; maybe TRBD2 (5 bases). This CDR3 comprises 15 residues. From germline, CDR1 is SGHTA and CDR2 FQGNSA. V shed 4 bases and J shed 3 bases, with 16 bases lying between them. The CDR3 bases are TGTGCCAGCAGCTCTGGACTGATAGAAATCTACGAGCAGTACTTC. This sequence encodes CASSSGLIEIYEQYF.

For this clonotype: The junction does not match germline at one end; this may be a read error. J is TRBJ1-1 and V is TRBV11-2, with D perhaps TRBD1 (5 bases). The V gene's germline CDR1 is SGHAT and CDR2 FQNNGV. This CDR3 comprises 19 residues. The CDR3 region has the DNA TGTGCCAGCAGCTTAGGGTGGGTCAGGGCGGGGAGTTTGAACACTGAATCTTTCTTT. Protein sequence: CASSLGWVRAGSLNTESFF.

Comments on this clonotype: This may arise from a read error, as a much more abundant clone is one base away. This chain connects TRBV10-3 to TRBJ2-2; 12 nucleotides agree with TRBD2. J was trimmed by 4 bases and V by 6 bases; bases with no gene match: 6. Germline CDR1 is ENHRY and CDR2 is SYGVKD. The CDR3 spans 16 residues. CDR3 residues: CAIRGTSGLSTGELFF. As DNA, the CDR3 is TGTGCCATCAGGGGGACTAGCGGGCTGAGCACCGGGGAGCTGTTTTTT.

This clonotype was detected many times. The chain is built from TRBV2 and TRBJ2-7, with D unresolved. Trimming removed 7 bases at V and 2 bases at J, with 15 bases between. CDR1 is SNHLY and CDR2 is FYNNEI in the germline V gene. This CDR3 is built from 14 residues. CDR3 DNA sequence: TGTGCCAGCATTTTTAATGAAGGAGCCTACGAGCAGTACTTC. This sequence encodes CASIFNEGAYEQYF.

This clonotype came up many times. This chain connects TRBV20-1 to TRBJ2-5, with TRBD1 matching 8 bases. V shed 2 bases and J 2 bases; nucleotides not matched to a gene: 4. Germline V lookup: CDR1 DFQATT, CDR2 SNEGSKA (reference sequence). The CDR3 spans 14 residues. Here the CDR3 reads CSARHRTGQETQYF. CDR3 nucleotide sequence: TGCAGTGCTAGACACCGGACAGGGCAAGAGACCCAGTACTTC.

Many counts were recorded for this clonotype. The rearrangement uses TRBV27 and TRBJ1-6, with 11 bases lining up with TRBD1. V shed 6 bases and J 8 bases; nucleotides not matched to a gene: 3. CDR3 length: 14 amino acids. The germline V gene encodes CDR1 MNHEY and CDR2 SMNVEV (reference sequence). The CDR3 reads CASSGDRGYSPLHF. Here the CDR3 DNA reads TGTGCCAGCAGCGGGGACAGGGGGTATTCACCCCTCCACTTT.

The sample holds many counts of this clonotype. This chain connects TRBV28 to TRBJ2-3; 7 bases map to TRBD1. Germline V gene lookup returns CDR1 MDHEN and CDR2 SYDVKM. Trimming took 3 bases from V and 3 from J; bases not matched to a gene: 3. This CDR3 is built from 14 residues. CDR3 coding DNA: TGTGCCAGCAGTTTCTCAGGGGGAACAGATACGCAGTATTTT. Its protein product is CASSFSGGTDTQYF.

This clonotype occurred many times. V gene TRBV28 combines with J gene TRBJ1-3; the D is unclear. V dropped 8 bases and J dropped 3 bases, with 11 bases sitting between them. The CDR3 totals 13 residues. Germline V gene lookup returns CDR1 MDHEN and CDR2 SYDVKM. As DNA, the CDR3 is TGTGCCAGCTCCGACGTAAATGGAAACACCATATATTTT. Protein sequence: CASSDVNGNTIYF.

CDR3 nucleotide sequence: TGTGCCAGCAGTGCCGGGGGAGGAGGCGAAAACATTCAGTACTTC. It codes for CASSAGGGGENIQYF. This chain joins TRBV6-1 and TRBJ2-4, with TRBD2 as a possible D gene (6 bases). Trimming took 4 bases from V and 5 from J, leaving 15 bases between them. CDR1 and CDR2 (germline): MNHNS, SASEGT. The CDR3 contains 15 residues.

This clonotype was recorded a few times. The junction differs from germline at one of its ends, possibly a read error. J is TRBJ2-1 and V is TRBV12-3 or TRBV12-4; D is unclear. The CDR3 is 16 amino acids. The CDR3 DNA follows: TGTACCAGCAGTCCCGACCCGATAGGGACCTACAATGAGCAGTTCTTC. This sequence encodes CTSSPDPIGTYNEQFF.

In this sample, this clonotype turned up a few times. The chain has TRBV27 and TRBJ2-1; D might be TRBD2 (5 bases). This CDR3 has 14 amino acids. The V gene's germline CDR1 is MNHEY and CDR2 SMNVEV (reference sequence). Trimming removed 0 bases from V and 14 bases from J, with 17 bases in between. The CDR3 is CASSLSSVASGEFF. The CDR3 DNA is TGTGCCAGCAGTTTATCGTCGGTAGCGAGTGGGGAGTTCTTC.

This clonotype was seen a few times. The chain combines TRBV4-3 with TRBJ1-4; tentative D call: TRBD1 (5 bases). V lost 0 bases, J lost 5 bases, and 16 bases lay in between. Germline V gene lookup returns CDR1 LGHNA and CDR2 YSLEER. This CDR3 is built from 17 residues. CDR3 region: CASSQDYEGAENEKLFF. CDR3 in DNA: TGCGCCAGCAGCCAAGATTATGAAGGGGCAGAGAATGAAAAACTGTTTTTT.

The rearrangement links TRBV10-3 to TRBJ2-1, with 7 bases fitting TRBD2. The CDR3 runs 16 residues. V lost 0 bases to trimming and J lost 7 bases; unmatched junction nucleotides: 9. Looked up from germline, CDR1 is ENHRY and CDR2 is SYGVKD. CDR3 loop: CAISESTSPIGNEQFF. The CDR3 DNA reads TGTGCCATCAGTGAGTCGACTAGCCCCATTGGGAATGAGCAGTTCTTC.

There are many counts of this clonotype. The V and J genes are TRBV7-9 and TRBJ2-2; 8 bases are a match to TRBD2. J was trimmed by 3 bases and V by 5 bases; bases with no gene match: 5. CDR1 SEHNR and CDR2 FQNEAQ come from the germline V gene (reference sequence). The CDR3 contains 15 residues. The DNA of the CDR3 is TGTGCCAGCAGCCAGCGGGAGCTAGACACCGGGGAGCTGTTTTTT. Encoded protein: CASSQRELDTGELFF. Drawing the rest from reference TRBV7-9 and TRBJ2-2, the complete variable domain is DTGVSQNPRHKITKRGQNVTFRCDPISEHNRLYWYRQTLGQGPEFLTYFQNEAQLEKSRLLSDRFSAERPKGSFSTLEIQRTEQGDSAMYLCASSQRELDTGELFFGEGSRLTVL.

In its sample, this clonotype was seen a few times. The genes are TRBV5-1 and TRBJ2-5; TRBD2 matches 16 bases. The germline V gene has CDR1 SGHRS and CDR2 YFSETQ. V lost 1 base to trimming and J lost 4 bases; unmatched junction nucleotides: 7. The CDR3 has 18 amino acids. The CDR3 sequence is CASSLSGLAGGRRETQYF. For the CDR3, the DNA is TGCGCCAGCAGCTTGTCGGGACTAGCGGGAGGGCGGCGAGAGACCCAGTACTTC. Variable domain in full (rest from reference TRBV5-1 and TRBJ2-5): KAGVTQTPRYLIKTRGQQVTLSCSPISGHRSVSWYQQTPGQGLQFLFEYFSETQRNKGNFPGRFSGRQFSNSRSEMNVSTLELGDSALYLCASSLSGLAGGRRETQYFGPGTRLLVL.

This clonotype has ten or more counts. The rearrangement joins TRBV28 to TRBJ2-7; 9 nucleotides match TRBD1. V lost 3 bases and J lost 2; bases outside the gene matches: 5. Germline loops: CDR1 MDHEN, CDR2 SYDVKM. CDR3 size: 15 residues. The CDR3 DNA follows: TGTGCCAGCAGTTTCCCGGACAGGGGAACCTACGAGCAGTACTTC. It specifies CASSFPDRGTYEQYF.

The V call is TRBV15, the J call TRBJ2-1; 11 positions agree with TRBD2. V lost 4 bases to trimming and J lost 6 bases; unmatched junction nucleotides: 8. The CDR3 totals 16 residues. The germline V gene encodes CDR1 LNHNV and CDR2 YYDKDF (reference sequence). The CDR3 DNA reads as TGTGCCACCAGCAACATCCGGACTAGCGGGCTCAATGAGCAGTTCTTC. This translates into CATSNIRTSGLNEQFF. The full variable domain, its missing parts supplied by reference TRBV15 and TRBJ2-1, is DAMVIQNPRYQVTQFGKPVTLSCSQTLNHNVMYWYQQKSSQAPKLLFHYYDKDFNNEADTPDNFQSRRPNTSFCFLDIRSPGLGDTAMYLCATSNIRTSGLNEQFFGPGTRLTVL.

This clonotype occurred many times. The gene calls are TRBV6-1 and TRBJ2-7; possible D gene TRBD1, 6 bases. V lost 5 bases and J lost 3, with 14 bases in between. The CDR3 has 14 amino acids. Germline loops: CDR1 MNHNS, CDR2 SASEGT. The CDR3 here is CASSKSGTIYEQYF. The CDR3 DNA sequence: TGTGCCAGCAGTAAGTCCGGGACAATCTACGAGCAGTACTTC.

The chain employs TRBV7-9 and TRBJ1-1; perhaps TRBD1 as D (6 bases). Germline CDR1 and CDR2: SEHNR and FQNEAQ (reference sequence). Trimming left V 7 bases short and J 4 bases short, with 13 bases between. CDR3 size: 13 residues. For the CDR3, the DNA is TGTGCCAGCACAGAGGGGGGGCTCACTGAAGCTTTCTTT. This gives the protein CASTEGGLTEAFF.

The table lists this clonotype with many counts. The genes are TRBV12-3 or TRBV12-4 and TRBJ1-2; D possibly corresponds to TRBD1 (5 bases). The CDR3 extends over 14 amino acids. The V end lost 2 bases, the J end lost 3 bases, and 10 bases lay between the germline ends. The CDR3 DNA is TGTGCCAGCAGTTTACAGGACAAGGACTATGGCTACACCTTC. The encoded protein is CASSLQDKDYGYTF.

This chain joins TRBV28 and TRBJ2-7, with TRBD2 matching over 8 bases. V gave up 7 bases and J gave up 3 bases; unmatched junction bases: 5. This CDR3 is built from 13 residues. CDR1 MDHEN and CDR2 SYDVKM come from the germline V gene. The chain's CDR3 is CASMPSGYYEQYF. CDR3 in DNA: TGTGCCAGCATGCCTAGCGGGTACTACGAGCAGTACTTC.

The CDR3 spells CASSYSLARSEQFF. The CDR3 DNA follows: TGTGCCAGCAGTTACAGTCTAGCTCGGAGTGAGCAGTTCTTC. The chain couples TRBV6-2 or TRBV6-3 to TRBJ2-1; TRBD2 might be the D (5 bases). V dropped 2 bases and J dropped 9 bases, with 14 bases sitting between them. Germline loops: CDR1 MNHEY, CDR2 SVGEGT. The CDR3 spans 14 residues.

There are many counts of this clonotype. This rearrangement joins TRBV20-1 to TRBJ2-3, with 11 positions matching TRBD2. This CDR3 has 15 residues. Looked up from germline, CDR1 is DFQATT and CDR2 is SNEGSKA (reference sequence). J was trimmed by 6 bases and V by 3 bases; bases with no gene match: 8. CDR3 DNA sequence: TGCAGTGCTAGGGCCGTAGCGGGAGGGGGGGATACGCAGTATTTT. Translated, it gives CSARAVAGGGDTQYF.

The sample holds a few counts of this clonotype. The chain is built from TRBV6-1 and TRBJ2-1, with D possibly matching TRBD2 (6 bases). The CDR3 totals 16 residues. Trimming removed 6 bases at V and 0 bases at J, with 15 bases between. CDR1 MNHNS and CDR2 SASEGT come from the germline V gene. CDR3 sequence (DNA): TGTGCCAGCAGAGGGGACTCCGCGAGCTCCTACAATGAGCAGTTCTTC. Encoded protein: CASRGDSASSYNEQFF.

This clonotype was counted between two and nine times. The chain recombines TRBV5-1 with TRBJ2-3; 9 bases agree with TRBD1. The CDR3 has 17 amino acids. Germline V CDR1 and CDR2: SGHRS, YFSETQ. The J segment lost 6 bases and the V segment lost 0 bases, leaving 11 bases of the junction unmatched. The CDR3 nucleotides read TGCGCCAGCAGCTTGGGCCTCCAGGGACAGGGAATCGATACGCAGTATTTT. Its translation is CASSLGLQGQGIDTQYF. Full variable domain (missing parts from reference TRBV5-1 and TRBJ2-3): KAGVTQTPRYLIKTRGQQVTLSCSPISGHRSVSWYQQTPGQGLQFLFEYFSETQRNKGNFPGRFSGRQFSNSRSEMNVSTLELGDSALYLCASSLGLQGQGIDTQYFGPGTRLTVL.

This clonotype has ten or more counts. The rearrangement joins TRBV10-3 to TRBJ2-1, with D perhaps assigned TRBD1 or TRBD2 (5 bases each). V shed 7 bases and J shed 5 bases, with 15 bases lying between them. The CDR3 is made up of 14 amino acids. Germline-derived CDR1 and CDR2 are ENHRY and SYGVKD. The CDR3 spells CAITMGEGHNEQFF. For the CDR3, the DNA is TGTGCCATCACTATGGGAGAGGGGCACAATGAGCAGTTCTTC.

This clonotype has a count of ten or more. The CDR3 bases are TGTGCCAGCAGCTCCTCTATAAGGACAGGGGGCTTTGTGGATGAGCAGTTCTTC. Protein product: CASSSSIRTGGFVDEQFF. This sequence joins TRBV28 and TRBJ2-1; 11 bases are shared with TRBD1. Germline-derived CDR1 and CDR2 are MDHEN and SYDVKM. This CDR3 contains 18 residues. V gave up 6 bases and J gave up 8 bases; unmatched junction bases: 18.